This T cell receptor (beta chain) emerged from a study of regulatory T cells in long-lasting Graves disease. Study-wide findings and caveats: Rather than thyroid tissue, only peripheral blood underwent study. Under persistent disease, TRBV28, TRBJ1-2 and TRBJ2-5 were used preferentially.

In its sample, this clonotype was seen a few times. Its antigen is currently unknown. Researchers made TCR beta libraries by using iRepertoire HTBI primers and running Arm-PCR on CDR3 regions. MiXCR was run by TCRdb on the multiplex PCR reads, yielding one entry per CDR3 protein. The sample has about 540,000 distinct CDR3 sequences; 13% are singletons. The CDR3 runs to 14 residues. The V gene's germline CDR1 is LNHDA and CDR2 SQIVND (reference sequence). V was trimmed by 4 bases and J by 7 bases, leaving 13 bases between them. Time point of the sample: newly diagnosed GD, antithyroid drugs for less than 3 months. The authors made the TCR library using RNA they extracted from PBMCs. With EDTA tubes as the receptacles, about 8.1 milliliters of peripheral blood were drawn. These data were also filed under a second study, of T cells in Graves' hyperthyroidism and ophthalmopathy. That study adds: For Graves' hyperthyroidism to be stable, ophthalmopathy could not progress within 18 months.

The specimen comprised peripheral blood mononuclear cells (PBMCs), sampled at new diagnosis, from a patient treated with antithyroid drugs. The origin of this receptor is a man aged 25 to 40 with Graves disease. V gene TRBV19 combines with J gene TRBJ2-2; D unresolved. DNA of the CDR3: TGTGCCAGTAGTAGTTTGGGGAACGGCGGGGAGCTGTTTTTT. This sequence encodes CASSSLGNGGELFF. The full variable domain, in which reference TRBV19 and TRBJ2-2 provide the parts outside the CDR3, is DGGITQSPKYLFRKEGQNVTLSCEQNLNHDAMYWYRQDPGQGLRLIYYSQIVNDFQKGDIAEGYSVSREKKESFPLTVTSAQKNPTAFYLCASSSLGNGGELFFGEGSRLTVL.